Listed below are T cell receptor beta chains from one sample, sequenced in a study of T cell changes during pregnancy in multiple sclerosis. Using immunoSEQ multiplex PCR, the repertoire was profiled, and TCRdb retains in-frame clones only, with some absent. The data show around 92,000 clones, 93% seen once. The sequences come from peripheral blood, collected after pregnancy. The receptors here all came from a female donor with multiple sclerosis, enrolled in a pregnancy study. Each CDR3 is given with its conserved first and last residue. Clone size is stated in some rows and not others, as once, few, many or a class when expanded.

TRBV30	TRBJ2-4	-	CAWSALGLAGGPGIQYF
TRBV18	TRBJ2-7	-	CASSPGQGPYEQYF
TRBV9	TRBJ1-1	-	CASSPSGMGEAFF
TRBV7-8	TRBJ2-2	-	CASSTTNTGELFF
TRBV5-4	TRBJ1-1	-	CASQGGANTEAFF
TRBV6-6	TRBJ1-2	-	CASSSTGEGGYTF
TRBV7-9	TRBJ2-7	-	CASSLVDRAGEQYF
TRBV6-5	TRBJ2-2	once	CASSSGGPNGELFF
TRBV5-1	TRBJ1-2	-	CASRSPGGRSDGYTF
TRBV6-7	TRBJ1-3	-	CASTLGRNLIHSGNTIYF
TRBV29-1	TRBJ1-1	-	CSVGQGAYTEAFF
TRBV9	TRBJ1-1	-	CASSVGGQVNTEAFF
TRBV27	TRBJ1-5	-	CASGPRGNSLGNQPQHF
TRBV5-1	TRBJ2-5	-	CASSPGLVETQYF
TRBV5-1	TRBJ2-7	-	CASSLGVGGYEQYF
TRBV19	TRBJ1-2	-	CASMGRPVDYGYTF
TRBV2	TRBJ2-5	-	CASSKTGAGGETQYF
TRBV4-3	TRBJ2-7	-	CASSQDRGSSYEQYF
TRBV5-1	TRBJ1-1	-	CASSFSGGWGTEAFF
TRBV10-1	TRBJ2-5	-	CASIPLDRVQETQYF
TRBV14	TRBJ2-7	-	CASSRGGHEQYF
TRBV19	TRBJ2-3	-	CASSNPGQGKADTQYF
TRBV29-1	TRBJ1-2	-	CSVEDHPGGYTF
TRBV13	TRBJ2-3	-	CASSRGGDTQYF
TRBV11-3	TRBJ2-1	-	CASSLGWKGKVEQFF
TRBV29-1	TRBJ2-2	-	CSVVEGAAGELFF
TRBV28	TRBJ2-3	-	CASRNRDRGTDTQYF